This TCR beta chain was documented in a study of shared clonotypes between healthy human individuals. Study-wide findings and caveats: A few donors had about 5% of their naive CD4 clonotypes in common.

Points on this clone: What it binds is unknown.

Here immunoSEQ multiplex PCR was the method, and the copy in TCRdb shows in-frame clones only, minus some. The sample consists of more than 1,200,000 clones, roughly 98.5% of them appearing once. The TCR was taken from a man aged 25 to 45 in good health. Sample: naive CD4+ T cells sorted from blood. Subset of the sample: CD45RA+ positively selected.

CDR3 bases: TGTGCCAGCAGCTTTTTATGGTTGTCCGGGGAGCTGTTTTTT. Amino acid sequence: CASSFLWLSGELFF. The chain employs TRBV7-2 and TRBJ2-2; D is unresolved. Looked up from germline, CDR1 is SGHTA and CDR2 is FQGNSA. This CDR3 comprises 14 residues. With 3 bases removed from V and 6 bases from J, the gap between germline ends came to 11 bases. Full variable domain (missing parts from reference TRBV7-2 and TRBJ2-2): GAGVSQSPSNKVTEKGKDVELRCDPISGHTALYWYRQSLGQGLEFLIYFQGNSAPDKSGLPSDRFSAERTGGSVSTLTIQRTQQEDSAVYLCASSFLWLSGELFFGEGSRLTVL.